Listed here is a single T cell receptor (beta chain). The antigen remains undetermined. The V end lost 4 bases, the J end lost 11 bases, and 11 bases lay between the germline ends. The CDR3 extends over 11 amino acids. In germline, CDR1 is LNHDA, CDR2 SQIVND (reference sequence). These data belong to a study of cytomegalovirus exposure and HLA in healthy donors. Study-wide background: The 95 million to 120 million unique TCR beta sequences, from about 179 million T cells, were found by an earlier analysis. Study observations and caveats: Earlier analysis looked at TCR beta V segments, and most were productive about 87% or about 30% of the time. TCR association rates varied by HLA locus in a later analysis, with DRB1 highest and HLA-C lowest. At a 0.05 false discovery rate, a later analysis found some 17,000 TCR beta sequences to be associated with HLA alleles.

The PCR made use of 60 Vbeta and 13 Jbeta primers. Profiling relied on immunoSEQ multiplex PCR, and the TCRdb table lists in-frame clones only, not all of them. The sample lists 200,000 to 300,000 clones, around 81% seen once, with around 8% in the top ten. The rearrangement uses TRBV19 and TRBJ1-1; possibly TRBD1 for D (6 bases). The TCR comes from a woman aged 60-75 years in good health and CMV-seropositive. The sample taken for sequencing was PBMCs. The CDR3 region has the DNA TGTGCCAGTAGTACGAACAGGGTTGCTTTCTTT. As protein: CASSTNRVAFF.